This T cell receptor beta chain emerged from a study of blood T cells in healthy people across ages. The V and J ends lost 4 bases and 1 base, in that order; junction bases with no gene match: 5. Germline V CDR1 and CDR2: MDHEN, SYDVKM. This CDR3 has 15 amino acids. This clonotype appeared a few times. With a J-beta primer mix and a sample-barcoded 5' primer, a second PCR ran about 7 to 12 cycles. TCRdb re-analysed the 5' RACE reads in MiXCR, keeping a single row per CDR3 protein. Of about 1.5 million distinct CDR3 sequences in the sample, 35% to 45% were seen once. The source of this sequence is a woman aged 18-29 years in good health. The V and J genes are TRBV28 and TRBJ2-5; 8 bases align to TRBD1. Sequenced: blood. This CDR3 reads CASSSGQGSQETQYF. CDR3 sequence (DNA): TGTGCCAGCAGTTCAGGACAGGGATCCCAAGAGACCCAGTACTTC.